These 16 T cell receptor beta chains originate from one sample sequenced in a study of molecular identifiers for immune sequencing clone quantification. Each CDR3 protein is one row after TCRdb ran MiXCR on the PCR reads. The sample holds over 85,000 distinct CDR3 sequences, about 21% seen once. Sequenced material: naive CD8+ T cells from blood, with Jurkat cell RNA spiked in. As to subset: FACS-sorted CD8+CD4-CCR7+CD45RA+ naive T cells. The origin of the receptors is a human donor in good health. Some libraries in this study had Jurkat cell RNA spiked in.

This clonotype has a count of ten or more. The chain carries TRBV27 and TRBJ2-5; D unresolved. Germline-derived CDR1 and CDR2 are MNHEY and SMNVEV (reference sequence). CDR3 length: 14 amino acids. Trimming removed 5 bases at V and 0 bases at J, with 10 bases between. The CDR3 sequence is CASSPLNNQETQYF. CDR3 coding DNA: TGTGCCAGCAGTCCCCTCAATAACCAAGAGACCCAGTACTTC.

The genes are TRBV6-2 or TRBV6-3 and TRBJ2-7; unclear D gene. The germline V gene has CDR1 MNHEY and CDR2 SVGEGT. The V end was cut by 3 bases, the J end by 3 bases, with 6 bases between. The CDR3 spans 12 residues. This CDR3 is CASSYGYYEQYF. DNA for the CDR3: TGTGCCAGCAGTTATGGCTACTACGAGCAGTACTTC.

As concerns this clonotype: This sequence may be a read error, since a much larger clone differs from it by one base. A read error is likely, as this CDR3 ends without the conserved phenylalanine or tryptophan. The chain couples TRBV5-6 to TRBJ1-1, with no clear D. Germline-derived CDR1 and CDR2 are SGHDT and YYEEEE. CDR3 size: 13 residues. Trimming shortened V by 3 bases and J by 1 base, and 7 bases separated the two germline ends. Here the CDR3 reads CASSYDSNTEAFS. The CDR3 region has the DNA TGTGCCAGCAGCTACGACTCGAACACTGAAGCTTTCTCT.

This clonotype occurred many times. The V and J genes are TRBV7-9 and TRBJ1-1; D uncertain. V lost 5 bases to trimming and J lost 0 bases, with 4 bases between them. This CDR3 is 12 amino acids long. Per the germline V gene, CDR1 is SEHNR and CDR2 is FQNEAQ (reference sequence). CDR3 bases: TGTGCCAGCAGCGATATGAACACTGAAGCTTTCTTT. Protein sequence: CASSDMNTEAFF.

The chain uses TRBV6-5 and TRBJ2-4; 10 bases match TRBD2. The CDR3 is made up of 14 amino acids. In germline, CDR1 is MNHEY, CDR2 SVGAGI. V gave up 6 bases and J gave up 4 bases; unmatched junction bases: 3. The CDR3 DNA reads TGTGCCAGCAGAAGCGGGGGGGGGAAAAACATTCAGTACTTC. Protein sequence: CASRSGGGKNIQYF.

This clonotype was detected many times. V and J are TRBV20-1 and TRBJ2-7, with D hard to call. CDR1 and CDR2 (germline): DFQATT, SNEGSKA (reference sequence). The CDR3 is 13 residues long. V gave up 0 bases and J gave up 2 bases, with 8 bases separating them. The CDR3 nucleotides read TGCAGTGCTAGAGATAGGGAAACCTACGAGCAGTACTTC. Amino acid sequence: CSARDRETYEQYF.

This clonotype was seen many times. The chain recombines TRBV4-1 with TRBJ2-1; 13 bases match TRBD2. This CDR3 has 18 residues. V shed 4 bases, J shed 2 bases, and the junction held 8 bases outside the gene matches. Germline values: CDR1 MGHRA, CDR2 YSYEKL. The CDR3 DNA reads as TGCGCCAGCAGCCCCAGGACTAGCGGGGGACCCACCTACAATGAGCAGTTCTTC. This encodes CASSPRTSGGPTYNEQFF.

The chain recombines TRBV7-6 with TRBJ1-2; D remains unclear. The V end was cut by 1 base, the J end by 9 bases, with 9 bases between. Looked up from germline, CDR1 is SGHVS and CDR2 is FNYEAQ. CDR3 length: 12 amino acids. Written as DNA, the CDR3 is TGTGCCAGCAGCTTAGGCGGAGCGAGCTACACCTTC. It is translated as CASSLGGASYTF.

The sample holds many counts of this clonotype. This chain links TRBV7-2 with TRBJ2-1, with TRBD2 matching 9 bases. Germline V gene data show CDR1 as SGHTA and CDR2 as FQGNSA. J was trimmed by 8 bases and V by 0 bases; bases with no gene match: 5. This CDR3 has 15 residues. In DNA form, the CDR3 reads TGTGCCAGCAGCTTAGCCAGCGGGAGGATCTATGAGCAGTTCTTC. Amino acids: CASSLASGRIYEQFF.

About this clonotype itself: It may be a read error: a sequence one base away is much more abundant. The chain carries TRBV6-2 or TRBV6-3 and TRBJ2-7, with D tentatively TRBD1 (5 bases). V was pared by 2 bases and J by 5 bases, with 7 bases between. Germline V gene data show CDR1 as MNHEY and CDR2 as SVGEGT. The length of the CDR3 is 12 residues. The CDR3 here is CASSYNRHEQYF. Here the CDR3 DNA reads TGTGCCAGCAGTTACAACAGGCACGAGCAGTACTTC.

A note on this clonotype: This sequence may be a read error, since a much larger clone differs from it by one base. This CDR3 is missing its conserved last phenylalanine or tryptophan, likely due to a read error. This chain connects TRBV7-9 to TRBJ1-4, with 9 bases aligning to TRBD1. The CDR3 extends over 15 amino acids. Germline loops: CDR1 SEHNR, CDR2 FQNEAQ (reference sequence). V shed 5 bases, J shed 8 bases, and the junction held 9 bases outside the gene matches. CDR3 sequence (DNA): TGTGCCAGCAGCCCTCCGGGACAGGGTAGAGAAAAACTGTTTTAT. As protein: CASSPPGQGREKLFY.

The J gene is TRBJ2-6, the V gene TRBV9, with D tentatively TRBD1 (5 bases). CDR1 and CDR2 (germline): SGDLS, YYNGEE. The CDR3 is 16 amino acids. Trimming cost V 3 bases and J 3 bases, with 13 bases left between them. In nucleotides, the CDR3 is TGTGCCAGCAGCGCCTCGACAGTTAGTGGGGCCAACGTCCTGACTTTC. Its translation is CASSASTVSGANVLTF.

This clonotype has a single count. The CDR3 ends on some other residue instead of the conserved phenylalanine or tryptophan, so this is likely a read error. This chain's CDR3 is CASSLVGETRSVEQYS. As DNA, the CDR3 is TGTGCCAGCAGCTTAGTTGGCGAGACACGCAGTGTTGAGCAGTACTCC. V usage is TRBV11-2 and J usage is TRBJ2-7, with D uncertain. Trimming took 1 base from V and 7 from J, leaving 20 bases between them. This CDR3 has 16 amino acids. Looked up from germline, CDR1 is SGHAT and CDR2 is FQNNGV.

This clonotype was counted at least ten times. V usage is TRBV7-9 and J usage is TRBJ1-1; D unclear. V dropped 5 bases and J dropped 7 bases, with 2 bases sitting between them. The CDR3 spans 9 residues. The germline gives CDR1 SEHNR, CDR2 FQNEAQ (reference sequence). The CDR3 DNA reads TGTGCCAGCAGCCTTGAAGCTTTCTTT. Amino acids: CASSLEAFF.

This clonotype was recorded at least ten times. The genes are TRBV2 and TRBJ2-5; D is ambiguous. V lost 7 bases and J 6 bases, leaving 15 bases between the germline ends. The CDR3 extends over 13 amino acids. Germline V gene data show CDR1 as SNHLY and CDR2 as FYNNEI. DNA of the CDR3: TGTGCCAGCAAGCCTGTCGTGGCCCAGACCCAGTACTTC. Translation: CASKPVVAQTQYF.

The sample holds many counts of this clonotype. V is TRBV3-1 and J is TRBJ1-1, with a weak D call TRBD1 (5 bases). Trimming shortened V by 1 base and J by 2 bases, and 11 bases separated the two germline ends. The V gene's germline CDR1 is LGHDT and CDR2 YNNKEL (reference sequence). CDR3 length: 15 residues. The CDR3 loop is CASSQVLGANTEAFF. CDR3 nucleotide sequence: TGTGCCAGCAGCCAAGTGTTAGGGGCCAACACTGAAGCTTTCTTT.